Each of the 24 T cell receptor beta chains below was sequenced from the same sample in a study of blood T cell repertoires in COVID-19. Libraries were prepared by immunoSEQ multiplex PCR; TCRdb keeps only in-frame clonotypes and omits some of them. Among about 32,000 clones listed, 75% to 90% were seen once. The sequencing sample was made of peripheral blood. These receptors were collected from a man aged 55-75 years with active or convalescent COVID-19.

This chain uses TRBV6-1 with TRBJ1-2; TRBD1 agrees at 10 bases. Per the germline V gene, CDR1 is MNHNS and CDR2 is SASEGT. The ends lost 0 bases at V and 8 bases at J; junction bases unmatched: 12. There are 17 residues in the CDR3. The CDR3 loop is CASSEAGKRQGARGYTF. The CDR3 DNA reads as TGTGCCAGCAGTGAAGCGGGTAAGAGACAGGGGGCGAGAGGCTACACCTTC.

In this sample, this clone turned up once. The V call is TRBV7-9, the J call TRBJ1-2; D unclear. CDR1 and CDR2 (germline): SEHNR, FQNEAQ (reference sequence). The CDR3 spans 12 residues. Trimming took off 2 bases at V and 8 bases at J, with 9 bases between the two ends. The CDR3 DNA reads as TGTGCCAGCAGCTTATTCGGGTGGGGCTACACCTTC. This codes for CASSLFGWGYTF.

The rearrangement uses TRBV10-3 and TRBJ1-1; 7 nucleotides line up with TRBD1. The germline V gene encodes CDR1 ENHRY and CDR2 SYGVKD. J lost 3 bases, V lost 4 bases, and 8 bases had no gene match. This CDR3 region has 15 residues. CDR3 protein: CAISGETGWYTEAFF. The CDR3 DNA is TGTGCCATCAGTGGAGAGACAGGGTGGTACACTGAAGCTTTCTTT.

The chain carries TRBV30 and TRBJ1-2; 9 bases match TRBD1. Germline V gene data show CDR1 as GTSNPN and CDR2 as SVGIG (reference sequence). Trimming removed 3 bases from V and 8 bases from J; junction bases left unmatched: 10. This CDR3 contains 14 residues. The CDR3 reads CAWRAGQGKLGYTF. The CDR3 bases are TGTGCCTGGAGAGCCGGACAGGGGAAGTTGGGCTACACCTTC.

The V call is TRBV6-1, the J call TRBJ1-3; 7 nucleotides agree with TRBD1. V trimming: 2 bases; J trimming: 8 bases; junction bases outside the gene matches: 6. Germline values: CDR1 MNHNS, CDR2 SASEGT. CDR3 length equals 14 residues. Written as DNA, the CDR3 is TGTGCCAGCAGTGAATGGGTTCAGGGGGACACCATATATTTT. It codes for CASSEWVQGDTIYF.

This clone was found once. This chain joins TRBV6-4 and TRBJ2-6, with D perhaps TRBD1 (6 bases). V lost 9 bases and J 4 bases, leaving 13 bases between the germline ends. Per germline, CDR1 MRHNA and CDR2 SNTAGT. The length of the CDR3 is 14 residues. In DNA, the CDR3 is TGTGCCAGGTCTGACAGGCCCGGGGCCAACGTCCTGACTTTC. It translates to CARSDRPGANVLTF.

The gene calls are TRBV11-3 and TRBJ2-2, with 9 positions matching TRBD1. This CDR3 comprises 13 residues. Germline assignment: CDR1 SGHNT and CDR2 YENEEA. After removal of 7 bases from V and 6 bases from J, the junction contained 3 bases not matched to a gene. CDR3 sequence (DNA): TGTGCCAGCATCGGGACAGGGTCCGGGGAGCTGTTTTTT. It translates to CASIGTGSGELFF.

CDR3 sequence (DNA): TGCGCCAGCAGCCAAACAGGGGGCAACACTGAAGCTTTCTTT. It is translated as CASSQTGGNTEAFF. This chain links TRBV4-3 with TRBJ1-1; 9 nucleotides agree with TRBD1. CDR3 length equals 14 residues. Germline V lookup: CDR1 LGHNA, CDR2 YSLEER. The J segment lost 2 bases and the V segment lost 2 bases, leaving 0 bases of the junction unmatched.

The chain combines TRBV19 with TRBJ1-1, with D possibly matching TRBD1 (5 bases). Germline values: CDR1 LNHDA, CDR2 SQIVND (reference sequence). There are 12 residues in the CDR3. Trimming removed 6 bases from V and 5 bases from J, with 10 bases in between. The CDR3 loop reads CASRGVWTEAFF. The CDR3 DNA follows: TGTGCCAGTAGAGGGGTGTGGACTGAAGCTTTCTTT.

V gene TRBV4-1 combines with J gene TRBJ1-4, with D perhaps TRBD1 (6 bases). Germline CDR1 reads MGHRA; CDR2 reads YSYEKL. This CDR3 spans 15 amino acids. V was trimmed by 2 bases and J by 2 bases, leaving 9 bases between them. CDR3 sequence reads: CASSQQGHTNEKLFF. CDR3 sequence (DNA): TGCGCCAGCAGCCAACAGGGACATACTAATGAAAAACTGTTTTTT.

This clone has only a few counts. The chain recombines TRBV19 with TRBJ2-4; 10 nucleotides agree with TRBD2. In germline, CDR1 is LNHDA, CDR2 SQIVND (reference sequence). This CDR3 spans 19 amino acids. V trimming: 0 bases; J trimming: 2 bases; junction bases outside the gene matches: 10. This CDR3 is CASSIESVAGGGSKNIQYF. The CDR3 nucleotides are TGTGCCAGTAGTATAGAATCGGTAGCGGGGGGTGGGTCCAAAAACATTCAGTACTTC.

The V and J genes are TRBV5-8 and TRBJ2-7; 10 bases line up with TRBD1. CDR1 SGHTS and CDR2 YDEGEE come from the germline V gene. The CDR3 extends over 13 amino acids. Trimming at V came to 3 bases and at J to 7 bases, leaving 4 bases not matched to a gene. Here the CDR3 reads CASSWTGGREQYV. Written as DNA, the CDR3 is TGTGCCAGCAGCTGGACAGGGGGAAGGGAGCAGTACGTC.

The chain couples TRBV6-5 to TRBJ2-7; the match to TRBD2 covers 11 bases. Losses at the gene ends were 6 bases for V and 4 bases for J; bases not matched to a gene: 8. The CDR3 has 15 amino acids. The germline V gene encodes CDR1 MNHEY and CDR2 SVGAGI. In nucleotides, the CDR3 is TGTGCCAGCAGCCAAACTAGCGGGGGACAGTACGAGCAGTACGTC. This gives the protein CASSQTSGGQYEQYV.

This chain joins TRBV9 and TRBJ1-2, with a tentative D call TRBD1 (6 bases). The CDR3 is made up of 13 amino acids. Germline V gene sequence: CDR1 SGDLS, CDR2 YYNGEE. Trimming pared 5 bases from V and 6 bases from J, leaving 14 bases between. CDR3 amino acids: CASRADRINGYTF. The CDR3 DNA follows: TGTGCCAGCAGAGCTGACAGGATAAATGGCTACACCTTC.

The rearrangement links TRBV4-2 to TRBJ2-1; TRBD2 agrees at 8 bases. Germline CDR1 is LGHNA and CDR2 is YNFKEQ. The CDR3 contains 16 residues. V shed 0 bases, J shed 8 bases, and the junction held 9 bases outside the gene matches. CDR3 loop: CASSQDESGGGYEQFF. The CDR3 DNA sequence: TGTGCCAGCAGCCAAGATGAGAGCGGGGGCGGATATGAGCAGTTCTTC.

This clone was detected only once. This chain joins TRBV7-9 and TRBJ2-4, with D maybe TRBD2 (7 bases). This CDR3 has 14 amino acids. In germline, CDR1 is SEHNR, CDR2 FQNEAQ (reference sequence). Trimming took off 5 bases at V and 6 bases at J, with 14 bases between the two ends. CDR3 loop: CASSPSGGGNIQYF. For the CDR3, the DNA is TGTGCCAGCAGCCCCTCGGGGGGCGGAAACATTCAGTACTTC.

In DNA, the CDR3 is TGCGCCAGCAGCTTCGACAATGAGCAGTTCTTC. Translating gives CASSFDNEQFF. The chain is built from TRBV5-1 and TRBJ2-1; no definite D call. Trimming pared 2 bases from V and 5 bases from J, leaving 2 bases between. Germline V gene data show CDR1 as SGHRS and CDR2 as YFSETQ. CDR3 length: 11 amino acids. Drawing the rest from reference TRBV5-1 and TRBJ2-1, the complete variable domain is KAGVTQTPRYLIKTRGQQVTLSCSPISGHRSVSWYQQTPGQGLQFLFEYFSETQRNKGNFPGRFSGRQFSNSRSEMNVSTLELGDSALYLCASSFDNEQFFGPGTRLTVL.

The chain combines TRBV30 with TRBJ1-4; TRBD1 might be the D (5 bases). The V end lost 5 bases, the J end lost 7 bases, and 14 bases lay between the germline ends. The CDR3 is made up of 13 amino acids. Germline V gene lookup returns CDR1 GTSNPN and CDR2 SVGIG (reference sequence). CDR3 loop: CAWDRSGGEKLFF. The CDR3, as DNA: TGTGCCTGGGATAGGTCGGGGGGTGAAAAACTGTTTTTT.

The V gene is TRBV7-8, the J gene TRBJ1-2; tentative D call: TRBD1 (6 bases). This CDR3 is 14 amino acids long. The germline V gene encodes CDR1 SGHVS and CDR2 FQNEAQ. The ends were cut back, 5 bases at V and 5 bases at J, with 15 bases in the middle. The CDR3 spells CASSPNQGRYGYTF. For the CDR3, the DNA is TGTGCCAGCAGCCCCAACCAGGGGCGTTATGGCTACACCTTC.

This chain connects TRBV4-3 to TRBJ1-5, with 7 nucleotides matching TRBD1. After removal of 1 base from V and 0 bases from J, the junction contained 6 bases not matched to a gene. This CDR3 spans 17 amino acids. CDR1 is LGHNA, CDR2 YSLEER, per germline. CDR3 protein: CASSQGGQDYSNQPQHF. The CDR3 coding sequence is TGCGCCAGCAGCCAAGGCGGACAGGACTATAGCAATCAGCCCCAGCATTTT.

The chain couples TRBV5-4 to TRBJ1-1; weak D call: TRBD1 (6 bases). This CDR3 comprises 16 residues. V was pared by 1 base and J by 0 bases, with 13 bases between. Germline lookup yields CDR1 SGHNT and CDR2 YYREEE (reference sequence). CDR3 nucleotides: TGTGCCAGCAGCTTGAGGAACAGGGTAGTGAACACTGAAGCTTTCTTT. It yields the protein CASSLRNRVVNTEAFF.

The gene calls are TRBV7-2 and TRBJ1-1; D ambiguous. Germline loops: CDR1 SGHTA, CDR2 FQGNSA. V was trimmed by 1 base and J by 0 bases, leaving 6 bases between them. This CDR3 has 14 residues. The CDR3, as DNA: TGTGCCAGCAGCTTAGACAGCATGAACACTGAAGCTTTCTTT. As protein: CASSLDSMNTEAFF.

CDR3 sequence (DNA): TGTGCCAGTATCCCCACCAGAACGAACACTGAAGCTTTCTTT. As protein: CASIPTRTNTEAFF. The genes are TRBV19 and TRBJ1-1; no definite D call. The CDR3 covers 14 residues. With 7 bases removed from V and 1 base from J, the gap between germline ends came to 13 bases. Germline values: CDR1 LNHDA, CDR2 SQIVND (reference sequence).

The genes are TRBV6-5 and TRBJ2-1; TRBD2 aligns across 9 bases. CDR1 is MNHEY and CDR2 is SVGAGI in the germline V gene. The CDR3 is made up of 14 amino acids. V dropped 6 bases and J dropped 9; count of bases not matched to a gene: 9. CDR3 amino acids: CASSVSGRRVEQFF. Here the CDR3 DNA reads TGTGCCAGCAGCGTAAGCGGGAGGAGGGTTGAGCAGTTCTTC.